This T cell receptor beta chain originates from a study of blood T cell repertoires in COVID-19. About the research overall: The United States, Italy and Spain were the sources of the acute and convalescent COVID-19 samples. In each case, the material was cDNA or gDNA derived from T cells, B-cell-depleted T cells, or PBMCs.

Patients from Seattle were sampled longitudinally, starting during active infection. The V end was cut by 7 bases, the J end by 0 bases, with 13 bases between. Germline lookup yields CDR1 SQVTM and CDR2 ANQGSEA. CDR3 length: 13 residues. TCRdb's table, derived via immunoSEQ multiplex PCR, lists solely in-frame clones and lacks some. The profile shows around 460,000 clones, 85% to 90% of them singletons. The clonotype was recovered from a man aged 18 to 29 with COVID-19, enrolled during active disease. The sample comprised peripheral blood. This sequence joins TRBV29-1 and TRBJ2-7, with a weak D call TRBD2 (6 bases). The CDR3, as DNA: TGCAGCGCCTGGGACTCCAACTCCTACGAGCAGTACTTC. This translates into CSAWDSNSYEQYF.